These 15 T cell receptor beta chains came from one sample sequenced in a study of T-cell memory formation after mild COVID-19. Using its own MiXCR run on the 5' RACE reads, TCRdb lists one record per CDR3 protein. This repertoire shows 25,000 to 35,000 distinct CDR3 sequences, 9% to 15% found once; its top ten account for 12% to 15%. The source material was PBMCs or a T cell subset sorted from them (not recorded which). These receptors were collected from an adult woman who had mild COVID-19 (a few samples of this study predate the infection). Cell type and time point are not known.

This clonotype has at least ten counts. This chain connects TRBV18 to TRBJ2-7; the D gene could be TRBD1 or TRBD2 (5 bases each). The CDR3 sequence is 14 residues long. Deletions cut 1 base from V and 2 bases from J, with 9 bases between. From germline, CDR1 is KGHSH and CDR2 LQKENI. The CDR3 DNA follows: TGTGCCAGCTCACCACGTCAGGGACCCTACGAGCAGTACTTC. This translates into CASSPRQGPYEQYF.

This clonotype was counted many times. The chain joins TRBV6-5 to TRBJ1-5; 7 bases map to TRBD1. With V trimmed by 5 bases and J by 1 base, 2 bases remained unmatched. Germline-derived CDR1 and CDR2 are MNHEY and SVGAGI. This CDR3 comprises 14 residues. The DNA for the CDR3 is TGTGCCAGCAGTCCACAGGGGAGCAATCAGCCCCAGCATTTT. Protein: CASSPQGSNQPQHF.

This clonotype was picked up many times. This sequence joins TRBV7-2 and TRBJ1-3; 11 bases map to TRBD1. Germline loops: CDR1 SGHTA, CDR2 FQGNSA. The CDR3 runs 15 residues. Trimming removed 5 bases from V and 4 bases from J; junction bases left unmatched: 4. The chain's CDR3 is CASSLDRGQGNTIYF. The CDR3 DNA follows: TGTGCCAGCAGCCTGGACAGGGGGCAGGGAAACACCATATATTTT.

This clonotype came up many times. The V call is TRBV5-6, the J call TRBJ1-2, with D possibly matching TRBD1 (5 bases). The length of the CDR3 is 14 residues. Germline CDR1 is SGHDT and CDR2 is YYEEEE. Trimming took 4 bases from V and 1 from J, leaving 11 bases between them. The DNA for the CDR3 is TGTGCCAGCAGCCGAAGGGGAATTAACTATGGCTACACCTTC. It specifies CASSRRGINYGYTF.

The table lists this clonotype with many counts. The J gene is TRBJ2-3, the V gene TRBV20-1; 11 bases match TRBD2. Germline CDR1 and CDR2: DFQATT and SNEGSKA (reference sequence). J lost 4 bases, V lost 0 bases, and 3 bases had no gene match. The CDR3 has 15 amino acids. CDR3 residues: CSARDSGLAADTQYF. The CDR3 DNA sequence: TGCAGTGCTAGAGATTCGGGACTAGCGGCAGATACGCAGTATTTT.

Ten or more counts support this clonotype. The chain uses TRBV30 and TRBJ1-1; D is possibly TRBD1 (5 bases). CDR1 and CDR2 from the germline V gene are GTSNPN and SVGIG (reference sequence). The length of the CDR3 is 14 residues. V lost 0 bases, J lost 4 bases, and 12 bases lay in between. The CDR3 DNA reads TGTGCCTGGAGTGTATGGGGGGGTGTCACTGAAGCTTTCTTT. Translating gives CAWSVWGGVTEAFF.

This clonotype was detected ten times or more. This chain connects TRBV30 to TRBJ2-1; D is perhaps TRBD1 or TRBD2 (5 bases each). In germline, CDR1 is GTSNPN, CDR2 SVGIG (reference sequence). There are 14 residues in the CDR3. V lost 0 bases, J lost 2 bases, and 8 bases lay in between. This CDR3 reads CAWSVGVPYNEQFF. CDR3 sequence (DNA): TGTGCCTGGAGTGTGGGGGTGCCCTACAATGAGCAGTTCTTC. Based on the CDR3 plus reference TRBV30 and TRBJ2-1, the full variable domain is SQTIHQWPATLVQPVGSPLSLECTVEGTSNPNLYWYRQAAGRGLQLLFYSVGIGQISSEVPQNLSASRPQDRQFILSSKKLLLSDSGFYLCAWSVGVPYNEQFFGPGTRLTVL.

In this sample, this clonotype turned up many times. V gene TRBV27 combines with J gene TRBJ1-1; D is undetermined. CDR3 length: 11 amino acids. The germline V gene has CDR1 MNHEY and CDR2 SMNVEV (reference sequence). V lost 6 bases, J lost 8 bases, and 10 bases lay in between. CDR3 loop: CASRSREEAFF. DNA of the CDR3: TGTGCCAGCAGGAGTAGGGAGGAAGCTTTCTTT.

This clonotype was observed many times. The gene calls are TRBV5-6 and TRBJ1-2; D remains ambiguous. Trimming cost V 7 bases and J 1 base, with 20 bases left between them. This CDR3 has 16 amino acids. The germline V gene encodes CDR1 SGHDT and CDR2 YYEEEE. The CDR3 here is CASASLFTGDNYGYTF. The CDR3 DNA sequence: TGTGCCAGCGCCTCTCTCTTTACTGGGGATAACTATGGCTACACCTTC.

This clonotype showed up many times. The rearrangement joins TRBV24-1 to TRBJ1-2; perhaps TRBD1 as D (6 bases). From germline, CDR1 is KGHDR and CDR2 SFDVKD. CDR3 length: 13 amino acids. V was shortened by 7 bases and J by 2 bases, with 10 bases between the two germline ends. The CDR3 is CATRKGGNYGYTF. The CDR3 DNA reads TGTGCCACCAGGAAGGGGGGGAACTATGGCTACACCTTC.

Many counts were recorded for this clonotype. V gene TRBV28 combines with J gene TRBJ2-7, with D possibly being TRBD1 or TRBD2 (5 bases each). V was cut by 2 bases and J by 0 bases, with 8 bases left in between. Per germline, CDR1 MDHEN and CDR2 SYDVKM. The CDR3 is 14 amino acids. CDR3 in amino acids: CASSLGGTSYEQYF. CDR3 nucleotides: TGTGCCAGCAGTTTAGGGGGAACCTCCTACGAGCAGTACTTC.

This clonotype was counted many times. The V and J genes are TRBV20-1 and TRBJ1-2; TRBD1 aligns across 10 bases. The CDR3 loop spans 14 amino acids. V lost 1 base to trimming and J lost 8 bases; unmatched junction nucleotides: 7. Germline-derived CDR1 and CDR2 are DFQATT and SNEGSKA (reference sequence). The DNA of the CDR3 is TGCAGTGCTAGAGGAGGGGACAGGGGTAGAGGCTACACCTTC. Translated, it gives CSARGGDRGRGYTF.

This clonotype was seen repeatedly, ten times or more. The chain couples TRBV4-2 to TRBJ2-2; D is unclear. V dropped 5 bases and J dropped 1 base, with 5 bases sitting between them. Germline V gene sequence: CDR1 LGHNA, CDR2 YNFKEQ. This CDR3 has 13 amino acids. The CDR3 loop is CASSTQNTGELFF. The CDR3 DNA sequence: TGTGCCAGCAGCACCCAGAACACCGGGGAGCTGTTTTTT.

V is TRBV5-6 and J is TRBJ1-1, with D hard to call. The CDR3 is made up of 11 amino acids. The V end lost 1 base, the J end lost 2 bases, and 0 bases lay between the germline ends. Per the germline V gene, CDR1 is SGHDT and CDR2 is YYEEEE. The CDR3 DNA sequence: TGTGCCAGCAGCTTGAACACTGAAGCTTTCTTT. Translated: CASSLNTEAFF.

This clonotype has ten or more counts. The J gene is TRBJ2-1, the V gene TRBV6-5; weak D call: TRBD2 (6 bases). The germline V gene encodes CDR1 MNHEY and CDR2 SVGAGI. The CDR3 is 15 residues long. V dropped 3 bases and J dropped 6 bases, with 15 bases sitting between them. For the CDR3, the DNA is TGTGCCAGCAGTTATTCCGGACGGGGGAGCAATGAGCAGTTCTTC. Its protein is CASSYSGRGSNEQFF.